The 26 T cell receptor beta chains below all came from one sample that was sequenced in a study of PD-1 blockade in mismatch repair-deficient tumors. The table came from immunoSEQ multiplex PCR; TCRdb's copy has only in-frame clones and leaves some out. The repertoire holds under 150,000 clones, with about 88% as singletons. The sample was peripheral blood, taken 72 weeks after starting pembrolizumab. These receptors came from an adult with mismatch repair-deficient cancer.

The rearrangement uses TRBV19 and TRBJ1-5; 10 bases line up with TRBD1. CDR1 and CDR2 from the germline V gene are LNHDA and SQIVND (reference sequence). The CDR3 runs 15 residues. V was clipped by 4 bases and J by 3 bases; unmatched bases: 3. As DNA, the CDR3 is TGTGCCAGTAGTAAGGGACAGGGGCCCAATCAGCCCCAGCATTTT. Encoded protein: CASSKGQGPNQPQHF.

V gene TRBV19 combines with J gene TRBJ2-7, with 10 nucleotides matching TRBD2. Germline values: CDR1 LNHDA, CDR2 SQIVND (reference sequence). The CDR3 extends over 16 amino acids. V lost 0 bases to trimming and J lost 2 bases; unmatched junction nucleotides: 4. The CDR3 here is CASSIDLAGEPYEQYF. The CDR3 DNA follows: TGTGCCAGTAGTATAGATCTAGCGGGAGAACCCTACGAGCAGTACTTC.

The rearrangement links TRBV27 to TRBJ2-1; D remains unclear. Trimming took off 4 bases at V and 4 bases at J, with 5 bases between the two ends. Germline CDR1 MNHEY, CDR2 SMNVEV (reference sequence). This CDR3 contains 12 residues. CDR3 DNA sequence: TGTGCCAGCAGTTCCAAATACAATGAGCAGTTCTTC. As protein: CASSSKYNEQFF.

This rearrangement joins TRBV5-1 to TRBJ2-7, with TRBD1 identical over 7 bases. Per germline, CDR1 SGHRS and CDR2 YFSETQ. The CDR3 is 13 residues long. The trim removed 4 bases at V and 5 bases at J, leaving 6 bases unmatched. The CDR3 loop is CASSLGGLDEQYF. CDR3 DNA: TGCGCCAGCAGCCTAGGGGGCTTGGACGAGCAGTACTTC. The full variable domain, its missing parts supplied by reference TRBV5-1 and TRBJ2-7, is KAGVTQTPRYLIKTRGQQVTLSCSPISGHRSVSWYQQTPGQGLQFLFEYFSETQRNKGNFPGRFSGRQFSNSRSEMNVSTLELGDSALYLCASSLGGLDEQYFGPGTRLTVT.

This chain uses TRBV7-9 with TRBJ2-3; D is unresolved. Germline CDR1 reads SEHNR; CDR2 reads FQNEAQ (reference sequence). CDR3 length equals 16 residues. The V and J ends lost 2 bases and 1 base respectively, with 13 bases between them. The CDR3 reads CASSLNRARGTDTQYF. The DNA for the CDR3 is TGTGCCAGCAGCTTAAATCGGGCTAGGGGCACAGATACGCAGTATTTT.

V is TRBV6-1 and J is TRBJ2-7, with D perhaps matching TRBD2 (6 bases). Germline-derived CDR1 and CDR2 are MNHNS and SASEGT. This CDR3 region has 14 residues. Between the trimmed V and J ends, which lost 3 bases and 3 bases, there was a span of 12 bases. In nucleotides, the CDR3 is TGTGCCAGCAGTGAGGGGGGTCACTACTACGAGCAGTACTTC. This gives the protein CASSEGGHYYEQYF.

The CDR3 DNA follows: TGTGCCAGCTCACCACTGATTAGGGAAGGCACAGATACGCAGTATTTT. Protein product: CASSPLIREGTDTQYF. The genes are TRBV18 and TRBJ2-3, with unresolved D. The CDR3 totals 16 residues. Trimming removed 1 base at V and 1 base at J, with 12 bases between. Germline V CDR1 and CDR2: KGHSH, LQKENI.

V is TRBV7-6 and J is TRBJ2-1; TRBD2 aligns across 8 bases. Germline loops: CDR1 SGHVS, CDR2 FNYEAQ. CDR3 size: 13 residues. Trimming took 7 bases from V and 5 from J; bases not matched to a gene: 4. The CDR3 DNA is TGTGCCAGCAAGGGGACTAGTAACAATGAGCAGTTCTTC. Its protein product is CASKGTSNNEQFF.

The chain joins TRBV4-2 to TRBJ2-3; D gene unclear. The V gene's germline CDR1 is LGHNA and CDR2 YNFKEQ. V was trimmed by 3 bases and J by 1 base, leaving 5 bases between them. The CDR3 runs to 13 residues. CDR3 in amino acids: CASSQYGTDTQYF. CDR3 in DNA: TGTGCCAGCAGCCAGTATGGCACAGATACGCAGTATTTT.

This clone was observed a handful of times. J is TRBJ2-7 and V is TRBV4-1; the match to TRBD2 covers 12 bases. CDR1 is MGHRA and CDR2 is YSYEKL in the germline V gene. The CDR3 consists of 14 residues. J gave up 5 bases and V 6 bases, and 5 bases lay outside the gene matches. The CDR3 bases are TGCGCCAGCAGGACTAGCGGGAGCGACCACGAGCAGTACTTC. Encoded protein: CASRTSGSDHEQYF.

This rearrangement joins TRBV27 to TRBJ2-1, with 9 bases aligning to TRBD2. Unmatched junction bases numbered 6, after V lost 7 bases and J lost 5 bases. The CDR3 consists of 14 residues. From germline, CDR1 is MNHEY and CDR2 SMNVEV (reference sequence). The CDR3 bases are TGTGCCAGCACCATAGCGGGAGCGAACAATGAGCAGTTCTTC. Amino acid sequence: CASTIAGANNEQFF.

The genes are TRBV29-1 and TRBJ2-7; a possible D gene is TRBD2 (5 bases). CDR1 is SQVTM and CDR2 is ANQGSEA in the germline V gene. The CDR3 loop spans 11 amino acids. The V end was cut by 2 bases, the J end by 7 bases, with 9 bases between. CDR3 coding DNA: TGCAGCGTTGAACGTGGGAGTGAGCAGTACTTC. Translated: CSVERGSEQYF.

The chain employs TRBV30 and TRBJ2-1; 8 bases are a match to TRBD2. Germline loops: CDR1 GTSNPN, CDR2 SVGIG (reference sequence). The CDR3 spans 14 residues. V dropped 2 bases and J dropped 3; count of bases not matched to a gene: 3. The CDR3 region has the DNA TGTGCCTGGAGTATAGCGGGACACTACAATGAGCAGTTCTTC. Protein sequence: CAWSIAGHYNEQFF. The full variable domain, completed using reference TRBV30 and TRBJ2-1, is SQTIHQWPATLVQPVGSPLSLECTVEGTSNPNLYWYRQAAGRGLQLLFYSVGIGQISSEVPQNLSASRPQDRQFILSSKKLLLSDSGFYLCAWSIAGHYNEQFFGPGTRLTVL.

V gene TRBV29-1 combines with J gene TRBJ1-1; D might be TRBD1 (6 bases). The germline CDR1 and CDR2 sequences are SQVTM and ANQGSEA. V gave up 0 bases and J gave up 5 bases, with 10 bases separating them. CDR3 size: 13 residues. CDR3 DNA: TGCAGCGTTGAAGATCTTCAGGGGACTGAAGCTTTCTTT. Translation: CSVEDLQGTEAFF.

The rearrangement uses TRBV11-2 and TRBJ2-5; TRBD1 agrees at 10 bases. The CDR3 spans 17 residues. Germline V gene data show CDR1 as SGHAT and CDR2 as FQNNGV. V lost 0 bases, J lost 2 bases, and 6 bases stayed unmatched. CDR3 nucleotides: TGTGCCAGCAGCTTAGAATGGACAGGGGGACTACAAGAGACCCAGTACTTC. It translates to CASSLEWTGGLQETQYF.

This sequence joins TRBV19 and TRBJ2-3, with D possibly being TRBD2 (5 bases). Trimming cost V 4 bases and J 0 bases, with 32 bases left between them. Per the germline V gene, CDR1 is LNHDA and CDR2 is SQIVND (reference sequence). This CDR3 region has 22 residues. CDR3 sequence reads: CASSTTHGLKLVFGRSTDTQYF. The CDR3 DNA sequence: TGTGCCAGTAGTACAACTCACGGGTTGAAACTCGTGTTTGGGAGAAGCACAGATACGCAGTATTTT.

The rearrangement joins TRBV7-3 to TRBJ1-1; a weak D match, TRBD1 (5 bases). Germline CDR1 reads SGHTA; CDR2 reads FQGTGA. The V gene lost 3 bases and the J gene lost 4 bases, with 12 bases spanning the gap. This CDR3 has 14 amino acids. CDR3 loop: CASSLSGGVTEAFF. In DNA form, the CDR3 reads TGTGCCAGCAGCTTGTCCGGGGGAGTCACTGAAGCTTTCTTT.

The chain couples TRBV5-6 to TRBJ2-5; TRBD2 agrees at 12 bases. CDR3 length: 16 residues. From germline, CDR1 is SGHDT and CDR2 YYEEEE. The V gene end was trimmed by 0 bases and the J gene end by 3 bases; junction bases not matched to a gene: 3. As DNA, the CDR3 is TGTGCCAGCAGCTTGGGACTAGCGGGAGCAAAAGAGACCCAGTACTTC. Encoded protein: CASSLGLAGAKETQYF.

The CDR3 region is CAISITTGRSSYNEQFF. The CDR3, as DNA: TGTGCCATCAGCATCACGACAGGGCGAAGCTCCTACAATGAGCAGTTCTTC. The J gene is TRBJ2-1, the V gene TRBV10-3; TRBD1 matches at 7 bases. The CDR3 loop spans 17 amino acids. Trimming took 6 bases from V and 0 from J; bases not matched to a gene: 11. CDR1 and CDR2 from the germline V gene are ENHRY and SYGVKD.

This clone was found a few times. The V call is TRBV6-5, the J call TRBJ1-1; TRBD1 agrees at 7 bases. The CDR3 runs 11 residues. Looked up from germline, CDR1 is MNHEY and CDR2 is SVGAGI. Unmatched junction bases numbered 2, after V lost 6 bases and J lost 7 bases. In DNA form, the CDR3 reads TGTGCCAGCAGCCGACAGGGTGAAGCTTTCTTT. This codes for CASSRQGEAFF.

The CDR3 DNA reads as TGTGCTAGTGGTTTGGAGGCAGGGGGTGGGTATGAGCAGTTCTTC. Protein product: CASGLEAGGGYEQFF. The chain combines TRBV12-5 with TRBJ2-1, with 7 positions matching TRBD1. This CDR3 has 15 residues. With V trimmed by 1 base and J by 8 bases, 8 bases remained unmatched. Per germline, CDR1 LGHNT and CDR2 FRNRAP.

The V call is TRBV29-1, the J call TRBJ1-1; 7 nucleotides match TRBD1. The germline V gene has CDR1 SQVTM and CDR2 ANQGSEA. The CDR3 consists of 15 residues. V lost 4 bases and J lost 0; bases outside the gene matches: 8. The CDR3 nucleotides are TGCAGCGTTGCCGACAGGGCTCTCATGAACACTGAAGCTTTCTTT. This encodes CSVADRALMNTEAFF.

The chain employs TRBV7-6 and TRBJ2-3, with 12 nucleotides matching TRBD2. The CDR3 is made up of 19 amino acids. The V gene end was trimmed by 4 bases and the J gene end by 0 bases; junction bases not matched to a gene: 11. The germline V gene encodes CDR1 SGHVS and CDR2 FNYEAQ. The CDR3 DNA sequence: TGTGCCAGCAGCTACAACCCCCGGACTAGCGGGATTAGCACAGATACGCAGTATTTT. Translated, it gives CASSYNPRTSGISTDTQYF.

The chain employs TRBV7-9 and TRBJ2-1; no firm D call. The CDR3 is 17 residues long. Germline V gene sequence: CDR1 SEHNR, CDR2 FQNEAQ (reference sequence). With 2 bases removed from V and 5 bases from J, the gap between germline ends came to 19 bases. As DNA, the CDR3 is TGTGCCAGCAGCTTAAACCCTTTCCGACAAGATGACAATGAGCAGTTCTTC. Protein: CASSLNPFRQDDNEQFF.

The CDR3 DNA follows: TGTGCCACCACTGCCGCGAACACCGGGGAGCTGTTTTTT. Amino acids: CATTAANTGELFF. The V gene is TRBV15, the J gene TRBJ2-2, with D hard to call. Germline-derived CDR1 and CDR2 are LNHNV and YYDKDF (reference sequence). V was pared by 7 bases and J by 0 bases, with 6 bases between. This CDR3 comprises 13 residues.

The chain links TRBV11-2 to TRBJ2-7; 11 bases map to TRBD2. CDR3 length: 16 amino acids. Germline V gene sequence: CDR1 SGHAT, CDR2 FQNNGV. With V trimmed by 5 bases and J by 1 base, 7 bases remained unmatched. CDR3 in amino acids: CASSPQLAGGSYEQYF. In DNA, the CDR3 is TGTGCCAGCAGCCCGCAGCTAGCGGGAGGTTCCTACGAGCAGTACTTC.